A single sample gave rise to the 32 T cell receptor beta chains below, sequenced in a study of naive and memory T cell subsets. An equimolar mix of two oligonucleotides served as the beta constant-region primer for TRBC1 and TRBC2. TCRdb analysed the UMI-ligation and nested PCR reads with MiXCR anew, one entry per CDR3 protein. The sample records under 150,000 distinct CDR3 sequences, over 15% being singletons. The sequencing sample was made of naive CD4+ T cells from blood. These receptors were obtained from a human donor in good health.

In its sample, this clonotype was seen a few times. V gene TRBV6-5 combines with J gene TRBJ2-7, with D hard to call. With 0 bases removed from V and 5 bases from J, the gap between germline ends came to 11 bases. CDR1 and CDR2 (germline): MNHEY, SVGAGI. There are 14 residues in the CDR3. CDR3 region: CASSYSRQFDEQYF. As DNA, the CDR3 is TGTGCCAGCAGTTACTCGAGGCAGTTCGACGAGCAGTACTTC.

This clonotype was counted many times. The rearrangement links TRBV29-1 to TRBJ2-7; 7 nucleotides line up with TRBD2. From germline, CDR1 is SQVTM and CDR2 ANQGSEA. The ends lost 3 bases at V and 6 bases at J; junction bases unmatched: 8. CDR3 length equals 13 residues. CDR3 DNA sequence: TGCAGCGTTGATTTGCGGGAGACGTCCGAGCAGTACTTC. Its translation is CSVDLRETSEQYF.

This chain joins TRBV24-1 and TRBJ2-1; 7 nucleotides agree with TRBD1. The V segment lost 3 bases and the J segment 3 bases; nucleotides outside the gene matches: 7. The CDR3 runs 16 residues. CDR1 KGHDR and CDR2 SFDVKD come from the germline V gene. The CDR3 protein is CATSDPQGQHYNEQFF. In DNA, the CDR3 is TGTGCCACCAGTGATCCGCAGGGACAGCACTACAATGAGCAGTTCTTC.

This clonotype was seen a handful of times. The chain joins TRBV5-1 to TRBJ2-7; D might be TRBD1 (5 bases). CDR3 length: 16 residues. CDR1 and CDR2 (germline): SGHRS, YFSETQ. The germline V and J ends were trimmed by 1 base and 2 bases, with 16 bases remaining between them. The CDR3, as DNA: TGCGCCAGCAGCTTGCTCCCCGACAGAGCCACCTACGAGCAGTACTTC. Its translation: CASSLLPDRATYEQYF.

The chain employs TRBV7-9 and TRBJ1-1; 7 nucleotides line up with TRBD1. The V and J ends lost 4 bases and 0 bases, in that order; junction bases with no gene match: 11. Germline V gene lookup returns CDR1 SEHNR and CDR2 FQNEAQ (reference sequence). The CDR3 is made up of 17 amino acids. This CDR3 is CASSSMKRDSMNTEAFF. The CDR3 DNA is TGTGCCAGCAGCTCGATGAAGAGGGACAGCATGAACACTGAAGCTTTCTTT. Filled out from reference TRBV7-9 and TRBJ1-1, the complete variable domain reads DTGVSQNPRHKITKRGQNVTFRCDPISEHNRLYWYRQTLGQGPEFLTYFQNEAQLEKSRLLSDRFSAERPKGSFSTLEIQRTEQGDSAMYLCASSSMKRDSMNTEAFFGQGTRLTVV.

This clonotype was seen more than once but under ten times. The V gene is TRBV5-5, the J gene TRBJ1-1; 9 nucleotides agree with TRBD1. Trimming cost V 4 bases and J 3 bases; bases outside gene matches: 10. CDR1 is SGHKS, CDR2 YYEKEE, per germline (reference sequence). The length of the CDR3 is 16 residues. The CDR3 loop reads CASSRGQGTSYTEAFF. CDR3 DNA sequence: TGTGCCAGCAGCCGGGGACAGGGAACATCGTACACTGAAGCTTTCTTT.

This clonotype was seen a few times. V is TRBV18 and J is TRBJ2-3, with 9 bases lining up with TRBD2. Germline lookup yields CDR1 KGHSH and CDR2 LQKENI. The CDR3 contains 16 residues. Trimming at V came to 2 bases and at J to 1 base, leaving 4 bases not matched to a gene. The CDR3 nucleotides are TGTGCCAGCTCACCAGAAGCGGGAGGTGGCACAGATACGCAGTATTTT. Its translation is CASSPEAGGGTDTQYF.

This clonotype was found many times. The chain uses TRBV5-1 and TRBJ2-2; 8 nucleotides align to TRBD2. Trimming took 4 bases from V and 1 from J; bases not matched to a gene: 9. The V gene's germline CDR1 is SGHRS and CDR2 YFSETQ. This CDR3 comprises 17 residues. The CDR3 sequence is CASSARVLAVNTGELFF. In DNA, the CDR3 is TGCGCCAGCAGCGCCCGAGTACTAGCGGTGAACACCGGGGAGCTGTTTTTT.

The chain couples TRBV6-1 to TRBJ2-1; unclear D gene. Trimming removed 6 bases from V and 2 bases from J, with 11 bases in between. This CDR3 spans 14 amino acids. Germline CDR1 and CDR2: MNHNS and SASEGT. CDR3 coding DNA: TGTGCCAGCAGCGCCGGGTCCCCCTACAATGAGCAGTTCTTC. As protein: CASSAGSPYNEQFF.

CDR3 sequence: CASRRTGTSCGEKLFF. The CDR3 DNA reads TGTGCCAGCAGGCGGACAGGGACATCGTGTGGTGAAAAACTGTTTTTT. The chain carries TRBV6-1 and TRBJ1-4; 8 nucleotides agree with TRBD1. This CDR3 is 16 amino acids long. The trim removed 6 bases at V and 7 bases at J, leaving 13 bases unmatched. Germline CDR1 is MNHNS and CDR2 is SASEGT.

A note on this clonotype: A much more abundant neighbour one base away suggests this may be a read error. CDR3 coding DNA: TGCGCCAGCAGCATGGGTGAGGTAGATACGCAGTATTTT. Protein: CASSMGEVDTQYF. This chain connects TRBV5-1 to TRBJ2-3; D is ambiguous. This CDR3 is 13 amino acids long. Trimming took off 4 bases at V and 5 bases at J, with 11 bases between the two ends. CDR1 SGHRS and CDR2 YFSETQ come from the germline V gene.

The chain is built from TRBV6-5 and TRBJ2-1; D possibly corresponds to TRBD1 (6 bases). This CDR3 region has 16 residues. CDR1 and CDR2 from the germline V gene are MNHEY and SVGAGI. The V end lost 5 bases, the J end lost 7 bases, and 21 bases lay between the germline ends. The CDR3 spells CASSRNSAGVGNEQFF. CDR3 coding DNA: TGTGCCAGCAGTCGAAATTCCGCAGGGGTGGGGAATGAGCAGTTCTTC.

The CDR3 sequence: CAWTGQSLGEQYF. In nucleotides, the CDR3 is TGTGCCTGGACAGGACAGTCCCTCGGCGAGCAGTACTTC. V usage is TRBV30 and J usage is TRBJ2-7; a weak D match, TRBD1 (6 bases). CDR3 length: 13 amino acids. V was cut by 4 bases and J by 6 bases, with 16 bases left in between. The germline gives CDR1 GTSNPN, CDR2 SVGIG (reference sequence).

The sample holds a few counts of this clonotype. The chain uses TRBV29-1 and TRBJ2-5; 10 nucleotides agree with TRBD2. Germline-derived CDR1 and CDR2 are SQVTM and ANQGSEA. V lost 6 bases, J lost 5 bases, and 12 bases stayed unmatched. The CDR3 has 15 residues. CDR3 DNA sequence: TGCAGCGTCGAGCGGGGGGGCGTAGGGGGTGAGACCCAGTACTTC. Translating gives CSVERGGVGGETQYF.

This clonotype appeared a few times. The J gene is TRBJ2-7, the V gene TRBV30; 7 bases fit TRBD1. The V gene end was trimmed by 0 bases and the J gene end by 3 bases; junction bases not matched to a gene: 8. Germline V gives CDR1 GTSNPN, CDR2 SVGIG (reference sequence). The CDR3 loop spans 15 amino acids. CDR3: CAWSVSLGQYYEQYF. CDR3 in DNA: TGTGCCTGGAGTGTAAGTCTGGGACAGTACTACGAGCAGTACTTC.

CDR3 bases: TGTGCCAGCCGAACATTCGAGCGGGAGCGCCACAATGAGCAGTTCTTC. Protein product: CASRTFERERHNEQFF. V usage is TRBV2 and J usage is TRBJ2-1, with 8 bases fitting TRBD2. Germline trimming cut 8 bases from V and 5 bases from J; bases unmatched to any gene: 14. This CDR3 spans 16 amino acids. Germline V gives CDR1 SNHLY, CDR2 FYNNEI.

This clonotype is a singleton in its sample. This chain joins TRBV7-3 and TRBJ2-3, with D perhaps assigned TRBD1 or TRBD2 (5 bases each). V shed 5 bases and J shed 4 bases, with 13 bases lying between them. CDR1 is SGHTA, CDR2 FQGTGA, per germline. This CDR3 contains 14 residues. CDR3 sequence reads: CASSLRGTSDTQYF. The CDR3 DNA reads TGTGCCAGCAGCCTCCGTGGGACCTCAGATACGCAGTATTTT.

This clonotype has more than one count but fewer than ten. The V and J genes are TRBV29-1 and TRBJ1-2, with no clear D. This CDR3 has 13 amino acids. The germline CDR1 and CDR2 sequences are SQVTM and ANQGSEA. V dropped 1 base and J dropped 4 bases, with 10 bases sitting between them. The CDR3 nucleotides are TGCAGCGTTGAAGTTGGCCAGGCCTATGGCTACACCTTC. It codes for CSVEVGQAYGYTF.

V and J are TRBV6-5 and TRBJ2-1; D might be TRBD2 (5 bases). V was clipped by 6 bases and J by 5 bases, with 14 bases between them. CDR1 and CDR2 (germline): MNHEY, SVGAGI. The CDR3 length is 14 residues. The CDR3 nucleotides read TGTGCCAGCAGCCTTGAGGGTAGGGACAATGAGCAGTTCTTC. As protein: CASSLEGRDNEQFF.

In its sample, this clonotype was seen many times. V usage is TRBV5-1 and J usage is TRBJ2-7, with 9 bases that match TRBD1. After removal of 5 bases from V and 3 bases from J, the junction contained 3 bases not matched to a gene. The CDR3 has 13 residues. Germline loops: CDR1 SGHRS, CDR2 YFSETQ. CDR3 nucleotide sequence: TGCGCCAGCAGGGGGACAGGGTACTACGAGCAGTACTTC. Residues: CASRGTGYYEQYF.

This clonotype was observed at least ten times. The CDR3, as DNA: TGCGCCAGCAGCTTCGCTGGCGAGACCCAGTACTTC. It encodes CASSFAGETQYF. The chain links TRBV5-1 to TRBJ2-5; D remains ambiguous. The germline V gene encodes CDR1 SGHRS and CDR2 YFSETQ. Trimming stripped 2 bases from V and 5 bases from J, with 7 bases between. This CDR3 is built from 12 residues.

The chain employs TRBV20-1 and TRBJ2-7; D remains ambiguous. Trimming removed 6 bases from V and 5 bases from J, with 11 bases in between. CDR1 is DFQATT and CDR2 is SNEGSKA in the germline V gene (reference sequence). The CDR3 contains 11 residues. CDR3 DNA: TGCAGTGCCCCATCCGCCCACGAGCAGTACTTC. Its protein is CSAPSAHEQYF.

The chain has TRBV20-1 and TRBJ2-7; D possibly corresponds to TRBD2 (5 bases). CDR3 length: 13 amino acids. V lost 3 bases and J lost 7, with 16 bases in between. Germline V gene lookup returns CDR1 DFQATT and CDR2 SNEGSKA (reference sequence). The CDR3 protein is CSASQRTTGEQYF. CDR3 nucleotides: TGCAGTGCTAGCCAGCGGACGACGGGGGAGCAGTACTTC.

This clonotype was observed once. A clone one base away is much larger, so this may be a read error. The chain employs TRBV6-6 and TRBJ1-6, with unresolved D. Germline CDR1 reads MNHNY; CDR2 reads SVGAGI (reference sequence). V was cut by 6 bases and J by 3 bases, with 3 bases left in between. The CDR3 consists of 12 residues. This chain's CDR3 is CASSHYNSPLHF. The CDR3 DNA reads as TGTGCCAGCAGCCACTATAATTCACCCCTCCACTTT.

This clonotype came up a few times. The rearrangement links TRBV6-5 to TRBJ1-2; maybe TRBD1 (6 bases). This CDR3 contains 12 residues. V gave up 6 bases and J gave up 8 bases, with 13 bases separating them. Germline values: CDR1 MNHEY, CDR2 SVGAGI. The CDR3 loop is CASRSRGQGYTF. As DNA, the CDR3 is TGTGCCAGCAGATCCAGGGGCCAAGGCTACACCTTC.

The chain links TRBV3-1 to TRBJ2-3; D may be TRBD1 (5 bases). CDR3 size: 12 residues. Trimming removed 1 base at V and 9 bases at J, with 8 bases between. Germline-derived CDR1 and CDR2 are LGHDT and YNNKEL (reference sequence). CDR3 amino acids: CASSQGGATQYF. In DNA form, the CDR3 reads TGTGCCAGCAGCCAAGGGGGCGCGACGCAGTATTTT.

This clonotype was detected a few times. This chain links TRBV29-1 with TRBJ2-3; no definite D call. Germline-derived CDR1 and CDR2 are SQVTM and ANQGSEA. V shed 8 bases and J shed 0 bases, with 9 bases lying between them. This CDR3 spans 12 amino acids. CDR3 bases: TGCAGCATAGCAGAAAGCACAGATACGCAGTATTTT. Its translation: CSIAESTDTQYF.

This clonotype was picked up a small number of times. The rearrangement uses TRBV10-3 and TRBJ1-1, with D possibly TRBD1 on 6 matching bases. This CDR3 comprises 13 residues. Trimming took 7 bases from V and 3 from J, leaving 12 bases between them. Per the germline V gene, CDR1 is ENHRY and CDR2 is SYGVKD. The CDR3 DNA follows: TGTGCCATCACGGGGGCGAAGGACACTGAAGCTTTCTTT. Its translation is CAITGAKDTEAFF.

In this sample, this clonotype turned up a few times. The chain combines TRBV3-1 with TRBJ2-3; TRBD2 agrees at 8 bases. V was clipped by 1 base and J by 4 bases; unmatched bases: 10. Germline V gene sequence: CDR1 LGHDT, CDR2 YNNKEL (reference sequence). This CDR3 spans 17 amino acids. The chain's CDR3 is CASSQGTRVGRADTQYF. The CDR3, as DNA: TGTGCCAGCAGCCAAGGGACCCGAGTCGGGAGGGCAGATACGCAGTATTTT.

V and J are TRBV6-6 and TRBJ1-1, with unresolved D. Germline assignment: CDR1 MNHNY and CDR2 SVGAGI (reference sequence). Trimming removed 0 bases from V and 4 bases from J, with 9 bases in between. The CDR3 totals 14 residues. The CDR3 loop reads CASSYSSEGTEAFF. CDR3 bases: TGTGCCAGCAGTTACTCCAGCGAGGGCACTGAAGCTTTCTTT.

This clonotype was observed a handful of times. The gene calls are TRBV11-2 and TRBJ1-2, with 9 bases matching TRBD1. Trimming took 5 bases from V and 2 from J; bases not matched to a gene: 3. CDR1 SGHAT and CDR2 FQNNGV come from the germline V gene. The CDR3 has 14 residues. The DNA of the CDR3 is TGTGCCAGCAGCCCGGGACAGGGCAACTATGGCTACACCTTC. This gives the protein CASSPGQGNYGYTF.

The rearrangement links TRBV10-3 to TRBJ1-5, with 7 bases matching TRBD1. The CDR3 totals 13 residues. The germline V gene has CDR1 ENHRY and CDR2 SYGVKD. V trimming: 7 bases; J trimming: 8 bases; junction bases outside the gene matches: 8. CDR3 nucleotide sequence: TGTGCCATCAAGGCGACAGGGACTGAGCCCCAGCATTTT. Amino acid sequence: CAIKATGTEPQHF.